This T cell receptor beta chain was documented in a study of cytomegalovirus exposure and HLA in healthy donors. Overall study results and limits: The authors later found most CMV-associated TCR beta chains appeared HLA-restricted. Overall, around 150 TCR beta chains were annotated as cytomegalovirus-associated.

Primers for the PCR totalled 60 Vbeta and 13 Jbeta. Clones were read by immunoSEQ multiplex PCR, and TCRdb kept only the in-frame ones, dropping some. The table includes some 140,000 clones, 79% detected once. With respect to this clone: As yet, its antigen is unknown.

The germline gives CDR1 SGHRS, CDR2 YFSETQ. Germline trimming cut 4 bases from V and 2 bases from J; bases unmatched to any gene: 9. The CDR3 loop spans 17 amino acids. This clonotype was obtained from a man aged 18 to 29 in good health and CMV-seronegative. The genes are TRBV5-1 and TRBJ1-6, with TRBD1 matching over 7 bases. The source material was PBMCs. As DNA, the CDR3 is TGCGCCAGCAGCCAAGGGACAGTACGCCCCTATAATTCACCCCTCCACTTT. It translates to CASSQGTVRPYNSPLHF.